The present entry profiles one T cell receptor (beta chain) with its context. These data come from a study of blood T cell repertoires in COVID-19. Study context: COVID-19 samples from acute and convalescent phases originated in the United States, Italy and Spain.

Original handling: It was from reference gene primer amplification that nucleated cell counts were estimated. Sequencing was performed with immunoSEQ multiplex PCR; in TCRdb, only in-frame clones are kept and a portion is missing. V and J calls and clone size are as listed in that table; D and trimming were resolved from the DNA. The table has about 60,000 clones, 65% to 85% seen once; the top ten hold roughly 10%. Germline CDR1 is SGHDT and CDR2 is YYEEEE. V lost 3 bases, J lost 2 bases, and 17 bases lay in between. This CDR3 is built from 16 residues. Seattle patients were enrolled while actively infected and followed longitudinally.

The rearrangement uses TRBV5-6 and TRBJ1-1, with a possible D match to TRBD1 (6 bases). Sequenced: peripheral blood. The TCR was taken from a man younger than 40 with COVID-19, enrolled during active disease. The CDR3 protein is CASSYRKTGRNTEAFF. CDR3 sequence (DNA): TGTGCCAGCAGCTATCGTAAGACAGGCAGAAACACTGAAGCTTTCTTT.